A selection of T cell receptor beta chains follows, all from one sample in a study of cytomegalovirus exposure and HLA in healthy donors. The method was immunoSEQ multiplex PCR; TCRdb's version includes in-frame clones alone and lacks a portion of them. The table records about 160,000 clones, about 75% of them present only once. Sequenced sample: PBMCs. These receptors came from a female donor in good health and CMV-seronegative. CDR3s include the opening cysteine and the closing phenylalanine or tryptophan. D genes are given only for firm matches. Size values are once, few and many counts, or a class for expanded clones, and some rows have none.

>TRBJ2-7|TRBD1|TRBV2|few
CASSNRGQVYEQYF
TGTGCCAGCAGCAACCGCGGACAGGTTTACGAGCAGTACTTC
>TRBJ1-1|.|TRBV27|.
CASSSLRVNTEAFF
TGTGCCAGCAGTTCACTACGGGTGAACACTGAAGCTTTCTTT
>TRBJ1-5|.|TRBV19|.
CASSIDVSNQPQHF
TGTGCCAGTAGTATAGACGTGAGCAATCAGCCCCAGCATTTT
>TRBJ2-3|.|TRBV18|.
CASSQSTGGSGDTQYF
TGTGCCAGCTCACAATCCACCGGTGGGAGTGGAGATACGCAGTATTTT
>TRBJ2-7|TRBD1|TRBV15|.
CATSRATGGREQYF
TGTGCCACCAGCAGAGCGACAGGGGGCCGGGAGCAGTACTTC
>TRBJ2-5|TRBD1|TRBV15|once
CATSSIRDRGPQETQYF
TGTGCCACCAGCAGTATCCGGGACAGGGGGCCACAAGAGACCCAGTACTTC
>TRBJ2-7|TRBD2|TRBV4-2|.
CASSQDTWTSGGAYEQYF
TGTGCCAGCAGCCAAGACACGTGGACTAGCGGGGGGGCCTACGAGCAGTACTTC
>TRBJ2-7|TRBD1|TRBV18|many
CASSPRDRSYEQYF
TGTGCCAGCTCACCGCGGGACAGGTCCTACGAGCAGTACTTC
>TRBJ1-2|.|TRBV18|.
CASSPTVANYGYTF
TGTGCCAGCTCACCGACAGTAGCTAACTATGGCTACACCTTC
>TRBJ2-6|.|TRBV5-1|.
CASSLVGPGSNGANGLTF
TGCGCCAGCAGCTTGGTAGGACCCGGGTCAAATGGGGCCAACGGCCTGACTTTC
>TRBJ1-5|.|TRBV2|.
CASSVEQGGNQPQHF
TGTGCCAGCAGTGTGGAGCAGGGTGGCAATCAGCCCCAGCATTTT
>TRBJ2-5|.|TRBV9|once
CASSVVAGQETQYF
TGTGCCAGCAGCGTAGTGGCGGGCCAAGAGACCCAGTACTTC
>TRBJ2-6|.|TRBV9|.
CASSGTGNRPRGANVLTF
TGTGCCAGCAGCGGGACGGGGAATCGACCTAGGGGGGCCAACGTCCTGACTTTC
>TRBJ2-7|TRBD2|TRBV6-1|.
CAGRDVAGGVYEQYF
TGTGCCGGAAGGGACGTAGCGGGAGGGGTTTACGAGCAGTACTTC
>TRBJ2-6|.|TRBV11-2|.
CASSLDHPRSGANVLTF
TGTGCCAGCAGCTTAGATCATCCGCGCTCTGGGGCCAACGTCCTGACTTTC
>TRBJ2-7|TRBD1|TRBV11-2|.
CASSLSAGQGTHEQYF
TGTGCCAGCAGCTTAAGTGCGGGACAGGGGACCCACGAGCAGTACTTC
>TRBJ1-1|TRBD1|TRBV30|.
CAWSSGTGGFGMNTEAFF
TGTGCCTGGAGCTCCGGGACAGGGGGATTCGGTATGAACACTGAAGCTTTCTTT
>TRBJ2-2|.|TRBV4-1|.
CASSLTQHPNTGELFF
TGCGCCAGCAGCCTGACTCAACACCCCAACACCGGGGAGCTGTTTTTT
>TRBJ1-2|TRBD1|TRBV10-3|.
CAIPQGQGTVYGYTF
TGTGCCATTCCACAGGGACAGGGTACGGTCTATGGCTACACCTTC
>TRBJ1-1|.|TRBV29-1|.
CSAAGTLNTEAFF
TGCAGCGCCGCCGGGACATTGAACACTGAAGCTTTCTTT
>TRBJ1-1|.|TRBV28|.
CASSSPGLNTEAFF
TGTGCCAGCAGTTCTCCAGGGTTGAACACTGAAGCTTTCTTT
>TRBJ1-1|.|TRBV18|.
CATASDSSEAFF
TGTGCCACCGCCTCAGACAGTAGTGAAGCTTTCTTT
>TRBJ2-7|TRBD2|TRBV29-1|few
CSVGSGSGADSYEQYF
TGCAGCGTTGGTAGCGGGAGCGGGGCGGACTCCTACGAGCAGTACTTC
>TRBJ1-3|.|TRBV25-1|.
CASSDNGRGSGNTIYF
TGTGCCAGCAGTGATAACGGCAGGGGCTCTGGAAACACCATATATTTT
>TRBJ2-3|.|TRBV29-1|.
CSVAPLWGQGTDTQYF
TGCAGCGTCGCCCCCCTTTGGGGGCAAGGCACAGATACGCAGTATTTT
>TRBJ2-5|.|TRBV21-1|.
CASSSRAGKYQETQYF
TGTGCCAGCAGCAGCCGAGCGGGGAAGTACCAAGAGACCCAGTACTTC
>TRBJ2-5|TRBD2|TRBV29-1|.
CSVEQIAGELYQETQYF
TGCAGCGTTGAACAGATAGCGGGAGAACTGTACCAAGAGACCCAGTACTTC